This passage covers 15 T cell receptor beta chains from one sample sequenced in a study of T cell repertoires in cytomegalovirus infection. TCRdb analysed the reads with MiXCR anew, one entry per CDR3 protein. The repertoire includes 55,000 to 85,000 distinct CDR3 sequences, approximately 20% of them detected once, and approximately 61% sits in the top ten. Their specific antigens are unknown. The material was CD8+ T cells from cultured PBMCs, obtained from culture after CMV antigen stimulation. The source is a human donor in good health (CMV status not recorded). Some clones in this sample may be carry-over from other donors' samples.

This clonotype was observed a handful of times. The gene calls are TRBV12-3 or TRBV12-4 and TRBJ2-5, with D perhaps given as TRBD1 or TRBD2 (5 bases each). The CDR3 is made up of 15 amino acids. The V end was cut by 0 bases, the J end by 2 bases, with 10 bases between. This CDR3 reads CASSLAGTEQETQYF. For the CDR3, the DNA is TGTGCCAGCAGTTTAGCGGGGACGGAGCAAGAGACCCAGTACTTC.

This clonotype was counted once. The chain couples TRBV11-2 to TRBJ2-7, with a tentative D call TRBD2 (5 bases). CDR3 size: 14 residues. The germline V gene encodes CDR1 SGHAT and CDR2 FQNNGV. Trimming stripped 3 bases from V and 3 bases from J, with 12 bases between. As DNA, the CDR3 is TGTGCCAGCAGCTTCCGGGGAGTGGGCTACGAGCAGTACTTC. Translating gives CASSFRGVGYEQYF.

J is TRBJ2-3 and V is TRBV5-6; 7 nucleotides align to TRBD1. V gave up 3 bases and J gave up 2 bases; unmatched junction bases: 9. The CDR3 spans 16 residues. In germline, CDR1 is SGHDT, CDR2 YYEEEE. The CDR3 region is CASSWGTAGITDTQYF. The CDR3 coding sequence is TGTGCCAGCAGCTGGGGGACAGCCGGAATCACAGATACGCAGTATTTT.

This clonotype was counted only a few times. CDR3 loop: CASSQYSGTGEPQHF. DNA of the CDR3: TGTGCCAGCAGCCAATACAGCGGGACCGGGGAGCCCCAGCATTTT. The chain links TRBV27 to TRBJ1-5, with D tentatively TRBD1 (5 bases). CDR3 length equals 15 residues. Trimming took 6 bases from V and 8 from J, leaving 20 bases between them. Germline CDR1 is MNHEY and CDR2 is SMNVEV (reference sequence).

V and J are TRBV4-1 and TRBJ1-6; D is possibly TRBD1 (5 bases). Germline V lookup: CDR1 MGHRA, CDR2 YSYEKL. Trimming took 0 bases from V and 0 from J, leaving 9 bases between them. CDR3 length: 17 residues. In DNA form, the CDR3 reads TGCGCCAGCAGCCAAGATTGGGGGGGCTCCTATAATTCACCCCTCCACTTT. It codes for CASSQDWGGSYNSPLHF.

The CDR3, as DNA: TGTGCCAGCAGTGAATGGGCAGGGGGCGAGCAGTACTTC. Encoded protein: CASSEWAGGEQYF. The V and J genes are TRBV2 and TRBJ2-7; 7 nucleotides agree with TRBD1. The V gene end was trimmed by 2 bases and the J gene end by 6 bases; junction bases not matched to a gene: 4. The CDR3 runs to 13 residues. Germline values: CDR1 SNHLY, CDR2 FYNNEI.

The table lists this clonotype with a few counts. V usage is TRBV7-9 and J usage is TRBJ2-1; no clear D. The CDR3 length is 13 residues. Between the trimmed V and J ends, which lost 3 bases and 8 bases, there was a span of 11 bases. The germline V gene encodes CDR1 SEHNR and CDR2 FQNEAQ (reference sequence). CDR3 in amino acids: CASSFPPTHEQFF. CDR3 sequence (DNA): TGTGCCAGCAGCTTCCCCCCTACGCATGAGCAGTTCTTC.

This clonotype was observed many times. The gene calls are TRBV7-2 and TRBJ2-3; 7 bases are a match to TRBD2. This CDR3 contains 14 residues. V shed 4 bases and J 5 bases; nucleotides not matched to a gene: 6. The germline CDR1 and CDR2 sequences are SGHTA and FQGNSA. CDR3 DNA: TGTGCCAGCAGCTCAAGCGGGGTTCGAGATACGCAGTATTTT. The encoded protein is CASSSSGVRDTQYF. The variable domain in full, completed from reference TRBV7-2 and TRBJ2-3, reads GAGVSQSPSNKVTEKGKDVELRCDPISGHTALYWYRQSLGQGLEFLIYFQGNSAPDKSGLPSDRFSAERTGGSVSTLTIQRTQQEDSAVYLCASSSSGVRDTQYFGPGTRLTVL.

Ten or more counts support this clonotype. The gene calls are TRBV11-3 and TRBJ2-3; D gene unclear. Germline CDR1 reads SGHNT; CDR2 reads YENEEA. Trimming cost V 8 bases and J 4 bases, with 10 bases left between them. This CDR3 spans 12 amino acids. The CDR3 DNA follows: TGTGCCAGCTCTTCCTGGGCAGATACGCAGTATTTT. Its protein product is CASSSWADTQYF.

V is TRBV7-3 and J is TRBJ1-2; D uncertain. The germline V gene has CDR1 SGHTA and CDR2 FQGTGA. Trimming removed 5 bases at V and 0 bases at J, with 10 bases between. This CDR3 spans 14 amino acids. CDR3 nucleotide sequence: TGTGCCAGCAGCCCCCTCGGGCCTAACTATGGCTACACCTTC. This codes for CASSPLGPNYGYTF.

This clonotype occurred a few times. The rearrangement links TRBV28 to TRBJ1-1, with D unclear. V was trimmed by 7 bases and J by 5 bases, leaving 14 bases between them. Germline V gene data show CDR1 as MDHEN and CDR2 as SYDVKM. The CDR3 consists of 13 residues. CDR3 nucleotide sequence: TGTGCCAGCAAGGCCCCAAGTTTGACTGAAGCTTTCTTT. This gives the protein CASKAPSLTEAFF.

This clonotype was found a few times. CDR3 loop: CASSLPGLANPGQYF. In DNA, the CDR3 is TGTGCCAGCAGCTTGCCGGGACTAGCCAACCCCGGGCAGTATTTT. This chain links TRBV7-9 with TRBJ2-3; 9 bases match TRBD2. The germline V gene encodes CDR1 SEHNR and CDR2 FQNEAQ (reference sequence). The CDR3 has 15 amino acids. Germline trimming cut 3 bases from V and 11 bases from J; bases unmatched to any gene: 12.

The chain carries TRBV12-3 or TRBV12-4 and TRBJ1-4; the D is unclear. V was trimmed by 5 bases and J by 5 bases, leaving 9 bases between them. The CDR3 consists of 13 residues. CDR3 DNA: TGTGCCAGCAGTGCTAGCTCAAATGAAAAACTGTTTTTT. As protein: CASSASSNEKLFF.

In this sample, this clonotype turned up a few times. The gene calls are TRBV6-2 or TRBV6-3 and TRBJ1-3; no clear D gene. V lost 7 bases to trimming and J lost 2 bases, with 6 bases between them. The CDR3 contains 12 residues. Germline values: CDR1 MNHEY, CDR2 SVGEGT. The CDR3 reads CASTRTGNTIYF. As DNA, the CDR3 is TGTGCCAGCACCCGGACTGGAAACACCATATATTTT.

In its sample, this clonotype was seen a few times. V usage is TRBV19 and J usage is TRBJ1-5; D is ambiguous. The germline V gene has CDR1 LNHDA and CDR2 SQIVND (reference sequence). With 1 base removed from V and 4 bases from J, the gap between germline ends came to 11 bases. CDR3 length equals 15 residues. The CDR3 spells CASSIVQTPNQPQHF. The CDR3 DNA follows: TGTGCCAGTAGTATAGTGCAAACACCGAATCAGCCCCAGCATTTT. The full variable domain, in which reference TRBV19 and TRBJ1-5 provide the parts outside the CDR3, is DGGITQSPKYLFRKEGQNVTLSCEQNLNHDAMYWYRQDPGQGLRLIYYSQIVNDFQKGDIAEGYSVSREKKESFPLTVTSAQKNPTAFYLCASSIVQTPNQPQHFGDGTRLSIL.